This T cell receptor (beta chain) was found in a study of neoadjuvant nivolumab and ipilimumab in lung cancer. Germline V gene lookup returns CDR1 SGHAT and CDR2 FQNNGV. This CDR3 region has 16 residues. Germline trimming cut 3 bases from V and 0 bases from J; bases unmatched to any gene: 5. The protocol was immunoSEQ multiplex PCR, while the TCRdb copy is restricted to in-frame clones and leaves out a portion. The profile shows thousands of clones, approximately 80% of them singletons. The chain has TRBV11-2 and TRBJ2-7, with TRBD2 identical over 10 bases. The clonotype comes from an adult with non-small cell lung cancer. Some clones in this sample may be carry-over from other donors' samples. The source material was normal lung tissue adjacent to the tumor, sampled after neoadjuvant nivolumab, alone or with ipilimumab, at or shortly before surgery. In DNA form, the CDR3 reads TGTGCCAGCAGCTTCAGGGGACTAGCGAGCTCCTACGAGCAGTACTTC. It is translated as CASSFRGLASSYEQYF.